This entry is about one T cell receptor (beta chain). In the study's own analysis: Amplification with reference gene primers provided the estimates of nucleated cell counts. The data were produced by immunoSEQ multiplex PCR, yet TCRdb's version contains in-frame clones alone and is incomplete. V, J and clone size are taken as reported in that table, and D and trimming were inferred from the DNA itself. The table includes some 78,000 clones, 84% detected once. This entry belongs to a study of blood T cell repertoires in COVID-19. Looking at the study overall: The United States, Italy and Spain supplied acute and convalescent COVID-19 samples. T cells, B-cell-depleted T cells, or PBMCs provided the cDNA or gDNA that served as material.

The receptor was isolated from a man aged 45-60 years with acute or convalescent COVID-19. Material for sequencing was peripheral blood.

The CDR3 DNA is TGCAGCTTAAACAGGGGCCCCCATGAGCAGTTCTTC. As protein: CSLNRGPHEQFF. The chain has TRBV29-1 and TRBJ2-1; 7 bases fit TRBD1. CDR3 length equals 12 residues. The junction had 9 bases not matched to a gene; V was cut back by 8 bases and J by 8 bases. Germline CDR1 SQVTM, CDR2 ANQGSEA.